This TCR beta chain was sequenced in a study of CD8 T cells in ankylosing spondylitis. General observations from the study: Disease-linked clones were found to be CD8+ and relatively rare in peripheral blood. In ankylosing spondylitis blood, a motif of eight highly homologous TCR beta variants appeared characteristic. Matched synovial fluid from ankylosing spondylitis patients was reported to be enriched for disease-linked clones. There were earlier reports of some motif variants in reactive arthritis synovial fluid and blood.

With 4 bases clipped from V and 8 bases from J, the junction kept 5 bases outside the gene matches. This CDR3 spans 15 amino acids. Germline-derived CDR1 and CDR2 are SGHRS and YFSETQ. Points on this clonotype: Its cognate antigen is unknown.

Making use of molecular barcodes, quantitative 5'-RACE generated TCR beta libraries. TCRdb called the 5' RACE reads again in MiXCR, with one record for every CDR3 protein. The sample yields about 440,000 distinct CDR3 sequences, approximately 17% seen once. This rearrangement joins TRBV5-1 to TRBJ2-6; TRBD1 agrees at 11 bases. Sample: blood, either unsorted or a sorted T cell fraction (not recorded which). The TCR sequence derives from a male donor with ankylosing spondylitis. CDR3 coding DNA: TGCGCCAGCAGCGCTGGGACAGGGGGTCCCAACGTCCTGACTTTC. This sequence encodes CASSAGTGGPNVLTF.